This T cell receptor (beta chain) originates from a study of vaccination and CD4 T cells after COVID-19. Sequencing of DNA taken from cultured CD4+ T cells relied on the Oncomine TCR Beta short-read assay. Each CDR3 protein gets one entry after TCRdb re-called the PCR reads with MiXCR. There are about 14,000 distinct CDR3 sequences in the sample; approximately 62% occur only once, and approximately 19% lies in the top ten. Treatment described: roughly 10-day PBMC culture with coronavirus spike peptide pools or control peptides (ViraFEST assay). In regard to this clonotype: Its specificity is unknown.

Germline V gene data show CDR1 as GTSNPN and CDR2 as SVGIG (reference sequence). CDR3 size: 14 residues. The ends were cut back, 3 bases at V and 8 bases at J, with 14 bases in the middle. The receptor's source is a human donor who had recovered from COVID-19. Sequenced input: CD4+ T cells from blood, cultured in vitro. This chain links TRBV30 with TRBJ1-6; tentative D call: TRBD1 (5 bases). This CDR3 is CAWSRGPGDSPLHF. The CDR3 nucleotides are TGTGCCTGGAGCCGGGGCCCCGGTGATTCACCCCTCCACTTT.